Shown below are 8 T cell receptor beta chains from a single sample sequenced in a study of blood T cell repertoires in COVID-19. Produced via immunoSEQ multiplex PCR; TCRdb's table is partial and in-frame only. The data hold roughly 320,000 clones, with roughly nine tenths observed a single time. Sequencing input: PBMCs or T cells enriched from blood (not recorded which). These receptors were taken from a woman aged 30 to 39 who had been exposed to COVID-19.

V is TRBV7-8 and J is TRBJ2-7; 13 bases are a match to TRBD2. Trimming cost V 5 bases and J 2 bases; bases outside gene matches: 6. Germline CDR1 reads SGHVS; CDR2 reads FQNEAQ. The CDR3 runs to 16 residues. DNA for the CDR3: TGTGCCAGCAGCCTGACTAGCGGGGGGACCACCTACGAGCAGTACTTC. It encodes CASSLTSGGTTYEQYF.

The V call is TRBV5-5, the J call TRBJ1-6; 8 bases match TRBD1. Trimming cost V 4 bases and J 0 bases; bases outside gene matches: 12. This CDR3 comprises 19 residues. Germline values: CDR1 SGHKS, CDR2 YYEKEE (reference sequence). CDR3 residues: CASSQSPTGESSYNSPLHF. The CDR3 DNA reads TGTGCCAGCAGCCAATCACCGACAGGGGAAAGCTCCTATAATTCACCCCTCCACTTT.

The J gene is TRBJ1-1, the V gene TRBV27; maybe TRBD1 (6 bases). Germline V lookup: CDR1 MNHEY, CDR2 SMNVEV (reference sequence). The CDR3 runs 14 residues. Trimming shortened V by 2 bases and J by 6 bases, and 13 bases separated the two germline ends. CDR3 in amino acids: CASSLPGAQAEAFF. The CDR3, as DNA: TGTGCCAGCAGTTTACCAGGGGCGCAGGCTGAAGCTTTCTTT.

The V gene is TRBV19, the J gene TRBJ1-2; tentatively, D is TRBD1 (6 bases). The germline gives CDR1 LNHDA, CDR2 SQIVND (reference sequence). This CDR3 region has 17 residues. Between the trimmed V and J ends, which lost 8 bases and 0 bases, there was a span of 22 bases. This chain's CDR3 is CASVGGFGRDTNYGYTF. CDR3 DNA sequence: TGTGCCAGTGTAGGTGGGTTCGGCAGGGACACTAACTATGGCTACACCTTC.

The rearrangement uses TRBV30 and TRBJ1-2; TRBD1 matches at 8 bases. The CDR3 is made up of 15 amino acids. The V gene's germline CDR1 is GTSNPN and CDR2 SVGIG (reference sequence). V was clipped by 5 bases and J by 4 bases; unmatched bases: 12. CDR3 nucleotide sequence: TGTGCCTGGGCACGCCTGGACAGGGCGGCCTATGGCTACACCTTC. Protein product: CAWARLDRAAYGYTF. Drawing the rest from reference TRBV30 and TRBJ1-2, the complete variable domain is SQTIHQWPATLVQPVGSPLSLECTVEGTSNPNLYWYRQAAGRGLQLLFYSVGIGQISSEVPQNLSASRPQDRQFILSSKKLLLSDSGFYLCAWARLDRAAYGYTFGSGTRLTVV.

This chain links TRBV6-5 with TRBJ1-2, with 10 nucleotides matching TRBD1. Trimming took 5 bases from V and 9 from J; bases not matched to a gene: 9. Germline assignment: CDR1 MNHEY and CDR2 SVGAGI. The CDR3 length is 14 residues. CDR3 region: CASSPGTGELSYTF. CDR3 DNA sequence: TGTGCCAGCAGTCCCGGGACAGGGGAGTTAAGCTACACCTTC.

A single count supports this clone. V usage is TRBV18 and J usage is TRBJ2-1; D remains ambiguous. Trimming took off 2 bases at V and 9 bases at J, with 14 bases between the two ends. CDR3 length: 14 amino acids. CDR1 KGHSH and CDR2 LQKENI come from the germline V gene. CDR3 DNA sequence: TGTGCCAGCTCACCAGGGCTAACTTCCAGTGAGCAGTTCTTC. Its protein is CASSPGLTSSEQFF.

The rearrangement joins TRBV12-3 or TRBV12-4 to TRBJ2-7, with TRBD1 matching over 9 bases. The CDR3 contains 13 residues. The V and J ends lost 6 bases and 2 bases, in that order; junction bases with no gene match: 2. The CDR3 loop reads CASRGTGTYEQYF. CDR3 DNA: TGTGCCAGCAGAGGGACAGGGACCTACGAGCAGTACTTC.